This T cell receptor (beta chain) was sequenced in a study of T cells in Graves' hyperthyroidism and ophthalmopathy (dated by TCRdb to between 2018 and 2021). With respect to the entire study: Peripheral blood was sampled at the time of initial diagnosis, prior to any treatment. Whether ophthalmopathy could be predicted prospectively was tested in an independent validation cohort made up of approximately 19 hyperthyroidism patients plus 17 patients who later progressed to ophthalmopathy. Thyroid tissue and blood T-cell repertoires from six Graves' hyperthyroidism patients were also compared in the study. Once sampling was done, hyperthyroidism patients were given methimazole at a starting dose of 30 mg daily, whereas ophthalmopathy patients were given high-dose intravenous methylprednisolone. To identify distinguishing TCR V-J signatures, a discovery cohort of around 100 patients was used, comprising approximately 40 with Graves' ophthalmopathy and around 60 with stable Graves' hyperthyroidism. For training and testing, the approximately 97 patients in the discovery cohort were randomly divided in a 7:3 ratio. The paper reports TCR Vbeta CDR3 sequencing of some 140 peripheral blood samples: over 40 ophthalmopathy, 70 to 85 hyperthyroidism and approximately 17 progressor patients. The investigation overall reported the following: In validation, progression to ophthalmopathy was predicted by the model with 65% to 71% sensitivity and roughly 72% specificity, a median of around 6.5 months before onset. Ophthalmopathy was separated from stable hyperthyroidism by a 13 V-J signature model, with approximately 89% sensitivity and roughly 81% specificity obtained in cross-validation and 80%/75% obtained in testing. Sample size was not statistically predetermined, and blinding of investigators to group allocation was not performed. Most expanded thyroid clonotypes (frequency above 0.001) were also detected in blood, a finding suggesting that blood repertoires may reflect thyroid immune responses.

TCR beta CDR3 regions were amplified from RNA transcripts. The first round of RT-PCR for the TCR CDR3 was performed with the HTBI primer set and the Qiagen OneStep RT-PCR kit. Libraries were constructed in a second round of multiplex PCR, after which size selection and purification were carried out. The libraries were sequenced on an Illumina HiSeq2000 using paired-end 100 bp reads. The published analysis was carried out like this. SOAPnuke was used to process the raw data, throwing out any read that contained adapters or uncalled bases, had a mean Phred below 15, or lacked an exact constant-primer or identifier match. High-quality paired reads were merged with COPE v1.2.5, and unique nucleotide sequences were defined as clonotypes. MiTCR v1.1 was used to align clonotypes to the IMGT TRBV, TRBD and TRBJ reference segments. Only V-J combinations with frequency above 0.0001, covering about 99% of repertoires, were analysed. The TCS score was defined as the ratio of F50 (clonal expansion) to E x V (chaos), calculated using BLOSUM62-based TCRdist between CDR3 peptides within each V-J. Welch's t-statistics and random forest reduced approximately 520 V-J features to roughly 13, which were used in a naive Bayes classifier (R e1071). Through fastp at Q25 and MiXCR, TCRdb rebuilt clones from the public reads, retaining in-frame beta chains. All rows with the same CDR3 protein become a single entry with the most common DNA and genes. These V and J calls rely on TCRdb rather than the paper's analysis. The table for this sample lists roughly 150,000 distinct CDR3 sequences; roughly 9.4% of them were counted only once. The ten biggest clones cover approximately 20% of the sample.

Hyperthyroidism patients were newly diagnosed, with disease duration under 2 months, and aged 18 to 65 years. Any patient with an uncontrolled infection, another autoimmune disease, pregnancy or lactation was excluded. Diagnoses relied on clinical symptoms, serum thyroxine and TRAb, thyroid ultrasound and orbital computed tomography. Blood from progressor patients was collected at the time of first diagnosis with hyperthyroidism, before any ophthalmopathy symptoms had appeared. PBMCs were separated from 8 to 10 ml of fresh peripheral blood using Ficoll-Paque density gradient centrifugation. Progressor patients were defined as those initially diagnosed with Graves' hyperthyroidism in whom ophthalmopathy developed during follow-up. Trizol reagent was used to extract total RNA, and RNA quality was then checked on an Agilent 2100 Bioanalyzer. This clonotype has a count of ten or more. Its antigen is still unknown. It has no much larger one-base neighbor in the sample; base qualities were not kept.

CDR1 and CDR2 are read off the germline V gene (reference sequence) as MNHEY and SMNVEV. The CDR3 starts with the cysteine, ends with the phenylalanine, and has 14 residues. Solely the CDR3 DNA is kept, with 42 bases framed from the first base. Trimmed from V: 6 bases; trimmed from J: 2 bases; junction bases lacking a gene match: 6. The receptor was derived from a woman between 18 and 29 years old with Graves' hyperthyroidism that later progressed to Graves' ophthalmopathy. The chain links TRBV27 with TRBJ1-1; 7 middle bases align to TRBD1. The specimen was blood. The CDR3 amino acid sequence is: CASRRDSENTEAFF. The DNA sequence is as follows: TGTGCCAGCAGGAGGGACAGCGAAAACACTGAAGCTTTCTTT.